This T cell receptor beta chain came from a study of blood T cells in healthy people across ages. A second roughly 6 to 11 cycle PCR used barcoded and J-beta primers. TCRdb re-called the 5' RACE reads with MiXCR, one entry per CDR3 protein. Found here are fewer than 600,000 distinct CDR3 sequences, about 26% of them singletons; the top ten hold approximately 3.6%. Germline-derived CDR1 and CDR2 are MNHEY and SVGAGI. The length of the CDR3 is 14 residues. The V and J ends lost 7 bases and 0 bases respectively, with 12 bases between them. For this clonotype: Antigen unknown.

Overall study results and limits: Estimates based on one million T cells were treated as lower bounds.

The same sample was also studied in work on T cells of mothers and their children. As that report states: From each mother came over 9.5 million TCR beta CDR3 reads, and from each child came 3 million to 3.5 million. Evidence of persistent microchimeric T cell clones was absent.

The chain combines TRBV6-5 with TRBJ1-1; D is possibly TRBD1 (5 bases). Sample: blood. The TCR comes from a boy under 10 years old in good health. This CDR3 reads CASTYGGLNTEAFF. CDR3 DNA sequence: TGTGCCAGCACCTACGGGGGGTTGAACACTGAAGCTTTCTTT.